Listed below are T cell receptor beta chains from one sample, sequenced in a study of T cells in Graves' hyperthyroidism and ophthalmopathy. Via MiXCR, TCRdb re-called the multiplex PCR reads, giving one row per CDR3 protein. The sample lists around 200,000 distinct CDR3 sequences, around 15% occurring once. The sequencing sample was made of blood. These receptors all come from a woman aged 45-65 years with Graves' hyperthyroidism. CDR3s include the opening cysteine and the closing phenylalanine or tryptophan. Each record gives: V gene, clone size, J gene, D gene, CDR3 DNA, CDR3 protein. The D gene is left open where the match is weak. Size is omitted from some rows. Given values are once, few, many or a class for expanded clones.

v_call: TRBV6-5; clone_size: NA; j_call: TRBJ1-2; d_call: NA; cdr3_nt: TGTGCCAGCAGTTCCAGGGTTAGAGGCGGCTACACCTTC; cdr3_aa: CASSSRVRGGYTF
v_call: TRBV19; clone_size: many; j_call: TRBJ2-1; d_call: NA; cdr3_nt: TGTGCCAGCCGCACGGGGGCGTTTAATGAGCAGTTCTTC; cdr3_aa: CASRTGAFNEQFF
v_call: TRBV20-1; clone_size: few; j_call: TRBJ2-7; d_call: NA; cdr3_nt: TGCAGTGCTAGACGGCAGGGGTTAAACGAGCAGTACTTC; cdr3_aa: CSARRQGLNEQYF
v_call: TRBV19; clone_size: many; j_call: TRBJ1-5; d_call: TRBD1; cdr3_nt: TGTGCCAGTAGTGTCCGGGACAGAAATCAGCCCCAGCATTTT; cdr3_aa: CASSVRDRNQPQHF
v_call: TRBV24-1; clone_size: many; j_call: TRBJ1-1; d_call: NA; cdr3_nt: TGTGCCACCAGTGATACCCTTGGACAGTCACTCTTT; cdr3_aa: CATSDTLGQSLF
v_call: TRBV6-2/TRBV6-3; clone_size: NA; j_call: TRBJ2-7; d_call: NA; cdr3_nt: TGTGCCAGCAGTCCCACGGACTTTTACTCCTACGAGCAGTACTTC; cdr3_aa: CASSPTDFYSYEQYF
v_call: TRBV7-9; clone_size: many; j_call: TRBJ1-4; d_call: TRBD1; cdr3_nt: TGTGCCAGCAGCTTAGCCTCTGAACAGGGGGGGGAAAAACTGTTTTTT; cdr3_aa: CASSLASEQGGEKLFF
v_call: TRBV11-3; clone_size: NA; j_call: TRBJ1-1; d_call: TRBD1; cdr3_nt: TGTGCCAGCAGTTGGACAGGGCCCGCTGAAGCTTTCTTT; cdr3_aa: CASSWTGPAEAFF
v_call: TRBV19; clone_size: many; j_call: TRBJ2-7; d_call: TRBD1; cdr3_nt: TGTGCCAGTAGTAGGTGGACAGGGCAGAACGAGCAGTACTTC; cdr3_aa: CASSRWTGQNEQYF
v_call: TRBV28; clone_size: many; j_call: TRBJ2-2; d_call: NA; cdr3_nt: TGTGCCAGCTTAGGGCAGACTATCGGGGAGCTGTTTTTT; cdr3_aa: CASLGQTIGELFF
v_call: TRBV5-6; clone_size: many; j_call: TRBJ1-2; d_call: NA; cdr3_nt: TGTGCCAGCAGCACAGGTTCGGGCTATGGCTACACCTTC; cdr3_aa: CASSTGSGYGYTF
v_call: TRBV6-1; clone_size: many; j_call: TRBJ1-4; d_call: TRBD1; cdr3_nt: TGTGCCAGCAGTCGGACAGGGTACGGAACTAATGAAAAACTGTTTTTT; cdr3_aa: CASSRTGYGTNEKLFF
v_call: TRBV3-1; clone_size: few; j_call: TRBJ1-2; d_call: NA; cdr3_nt: TGTGCCAGCAGCCGTACCACGTCCAAAGTCCACTATGGCTACACCTTC; cdr3_aa: CASSRTTSKVHYGYTF
v_call: TRBV6-1; clone_size: many; j_call: TRBJ1-2; d_call: TRBD1; cdr3_nt: TGTGCCAGCAGTGACCCTGGGACAGGGAGGGTTCGTTATGGCTACACCTTC; cdr3_aa: CASSDPGTGRVRYGYTF
v_call: TRBV27; clone_size: many; j_call: TRBJ1-1; d_call: NA; cdr3_nt: TGTGCCAGCAGTTTATCGAAGACGAACACTGAAGCTTTCTTT; cdr3_aa: CASSLSKTNTEAFF
v_call: TRBV6-5; clone_size: NA; j_call: TRBJ2-3; d_call: NA; cdr3_nt: TGTGCCAGCAGTTACCGAGGTCAGGGTGATTTATCAGATACGCAGTATTTT; cdr3_aa: CASSYRGQGDLSDTQYF
v_call: TRBV29-1; clone_size: many; j_call: TRBJ1-1; d_call: NA; cdr3_nt: TGCAGCGTTGAAGACGACAACCCAACCCGCAGGGCCACTGAAGCTTTCTTT; cdr3_aa: CSVEDDNPTRRATEAFF
v_call: TRBV15; clone_size: many; j_call: TRBJ1-2; d_call: NA; cdr3_nt: TGTGCCACCAGCAGAGATCGGGTGGCAGCCGGCGGTGGCTACACCTTC; cdr3_aa: CATSRDRVAAGGGYTF
v_call: TRBV5-1; clone_size: few; j_call: TRBJ2-2; d_call: NA; cdr3_nt: TGCGCCAGCAGCTTGGGGCAGGGTTTCACCGGGGAGCTGTTTTTT; cdr3_aa: CASSLGQGFTGELFF
v_call: TRBV7-9; clone_size: many; j_call: TRBJ1-2; d_call: NA; cdr3_nt: TGTGCCAGCAGCCCGACGGACTCCCGAGGGGGCTACACCTTC; cdr3_aa: CASSPTDSRGGYTF
v_call: TRBV4-3; clone_size: many; j_call: TRBJ2-7; d_call: NA; cdr3_nt: TGCGCCAGCAGCGAACGCCGACAGCCAAAGGAGCAGTACTTC; cdr3_aa: CASSERRQPKEQYF
v_call: TRBV9; clone_size: NA; j_call: TRBJ1-3; d_call: NA; cdr3_nt: TGTGCCAGCAGCGTAGGTACGTTTTCTGGAAACACCATATATTTT; cdr3_aa: CASSVGTFSGNTIYF
v_call: TRBV2; clone_size: NA; j_call: TRBJ2-1; d_call: TRBD1; cdr3_nt: TGTGCCACCCTACACGGGACAGGGCTTCTTTCCCCCTACAATGAGCAGTTCTTC; cdr3_aa: CATLHGTGLLSPYNEQFF
v_call: TRBV25-1; clone_size: few; j_call: TRBJ1-2; d_call: NA; cdr3_nt: TGTGCCAGCGGGGAAATCCGCTATGGCTACACCTTC; cdr3_aa: CASGEIRYGYTF
v_call: TRBV6-5; clone_size: many; j_call: TRBJ1-6; d_call: NA; cdr3_nt: TGTGCCAGCAGTTACGGGGCAGGGGTCTCACCCCTCCACTTT; cdr3_aa: CASSYGAGVSPLHF
v_call: TRBV27; clone_size: many; j_call: TRBJ1-2; d_call: NA; cdr3_nt: TGTGCCAGCAGTCCAAGGGGCCCTGGCTATGGCTACACCTTC; cdr3_aa: CASSPRGPGYGYTF
v_call: TRBV3-1; clone_size: many; j_call: TRBJ2-1; d_call: TRBD2; cdr3_nt: TGTGCCAGCAGCCACACTAGCGGGGGCTACAATGAGCAGTTCTTC; cdr3_aa: CASSHTSGGYNEQFF
v_call: TRBV20-1; clone_size: many; j_call: TRBJ1-2; d_call: NA; cdr3_nt: TGCAGTGCTAGTTCAGGGGCCTATGGCTACACCTTC; cdr3_aa: CSASSGAYGYTF
v_call: TRBV5-4; clone_size: NA; j_call: TRBJ2-5; d_call: NA; cdr3_nt: TGTGCCAGCAGCTTGAACCCAGAGACCCAGTACTTC; cdr3_aa: CASSLNPETQYF
v_call: TRBV6-2/TRBV6-3; clone_size: few; j_call: TRBJ1-1; d_call: NA; cdr3_nt: TGTGCCAGCAGTGACCCAGGGGAAGCTTTCTTT; cdr3_aa: CASSDPGEAFF
v_call: TRBV5-6; clone_size: few; j_call: TRBJ2-3; d_call: NA; cdr3_nt: TGTGCCAGCAGTCGACCGCTAGTCCCGCCTAGCACAGATACGCAGTATTTT; cdr3_aa: CASSRPLVPPSTDTQYF
v_call: TRBV5-6; clone_size: NA; j_call: TRBJ1-2; d_call: NA; cdr3_nt: TGTGCCAGCAGCTTAACCACAGAGACCCTCTATGGCTACACCTTC; cdr3_aa: CASSLTTETLYGYTF
v_call: TRBV4-1; clone_size: NA; j_call: TRBJ1-2; d_call: TRBD1; cdr3_nt: TGCGCCAGCAGCCAAGACTCGGGACAGGGCTTAGGTGGCTACACCTTC; cdr3_aa: CASSQDSGQGLGGYTF
v_call: TRBV24-1; clone_size: many; j_call: TRBJ1-5; d_call: TRBD1; cdr3_nt: TGTGCCACCAGTGACCGGGGGACAGGGCTTCAGCCCCAGCATTTT; cdr3_aa: CATSDRGTGLQPQHF
v_call: TRBV3-1; clone_size: many; j_call: TRBJ1-5; d_call: NA; cdr3_nt: TGTGCCAGCAGCCAAGGGGGGGGGGCTCGTCAGCCCCAGCATTTT; cdr3_aa: CASSQGGGARQPQHF
v_call: TRBV2; clone_size: many; j_call: TRBJ2-1; d_call: NA; cdr3_nt: TGTGCCAGCAGCCTGAACTATGAGCAGTTCTTC; cdr3_aa: CASSLNYEQFF
v_call: TRBV6-1; clone_size: many; j_call: TRBJ2-3; d_call: NA; cdr3_nt: TGTGCCAGCACCCTCCCCGGGACAGATACGCAGTATTTT; cdr3_aa: CASTLPGTDTQYF
v_call: TRBV20-1; clone_size: many; j_call: TRBJ2-7; d_call: TRBD1; cdr3_nt: TGCAGTGTTTATAGGGGACAGGGTCGAGAGCAGTACTTC; cdr3_aa: CSVYRGQGREQYF
v_call: TRBV19; clone_size: many; j_call: TRBJ2-3; d_call: TRBD2; cdr3_nt: TGTGCCAGTAGTCCGAAAAGGGTACCGGGACTAGCGGGGGAAGATACGCAGTATTTT; cdr3_aa: CASSPKRVPGLAGEDTQYF
v_call: TRBV12-3/TRBV12-4; clone_size: many; j_call: TRBJ2-1; d_call: TRBD2; cdr3_nt: TGTGCCAGCAGACCTCCGGGGCTAGCGGATAACAATGAGCAGTTCTTC; cdr3_aa: CASRPPGLADNNEQFF
v_call: TRBV15; clone_size: many; j_call: TRBJ2-5; d_call: NA; cdr3_nt: TGTGCCACCAGCGGAATAGGGGTCGAGACCCAGTACTTC; cdr3_aa: CATSGIGVETQYF
v_call: TRBV7-2; clone_size: many; j_call: TRBJ1-1; d_call: TRBD1; cdr3_nt: TGTGCCAGCAGCTTGTGGACAGGGCGGACTGAAGCTTTCTTT; cdr3_aa: CASSLWTGRTEAFF
v_call: TRBV19; clone_size: NA; j_call: TRBJ2-6; d_call: TRBD1; cdr3_nt: TGTGCCAGTAGCAATGGGACAGGGTGGGACTCTGGGGCCAACGTCCTGACTTTC; cdr3_aa: CASSNGTGWDSGANVLTF
v_call: TRBV2; clone_size: many; j_call: TRBJ2-3; d_call: TRBD2; cdr3_nt: TGTGCCAGCAGTGTCAGCGGGGGAAGCACAGATACGCAGTATTTT; cdr3_aa: CASSVSGGSTDTQYF
v_call: TRBV6-1; clone_size: many; j_call: TRBJ2-7; d_call: TRBD1; cdr3_nt: TGTGCCAGCAGTGGATGGGACCGGGACAGGGCCTACTACGAGCAGTACTTC; cdr3_aa: CASSGWDRDRAYYEQYF
v_call: TRBV5-4; clone_size: many; j_call: TRBJ1-1; d_call: NA; cdr3_nt: TGTGCCAGCAGCTTGGATACGAGGTCTAACACTGAAGCTTTCTTT; cdr3_aa: CASSLDTRSNTEAFF
v_call: TRBV6-1; clone_size: many; j_call: TRBJ2-1; d_call: TRBD2; cdr3_nt: TGTGCCAGCAGTGAAGAGGCCGGAGCGGGGAGTGAGCAGTTCTTC; cdr3_aa: CASSEEAGAGSEQFF
v_call: TRBV20-1; clone_size: many; j_call: TRBJ2-7; d_call: NA; cdr3_nt: TGCAGTGCTAGATCCCTGGGAGTATACGAGCAGTACTTC; cdr3_aa: CSARSLGVYEQYF
v_call: TRBV6-1; clone_size: many; j_call: TRBJ1-2; d_call: NA; cdr3_nt: TGTGCCAGCAGGCCCGCGGGGTCGTCCTATAGCTACACCTTC; cdr3_aa: CASRPAGSSYSYTF
v_call: TRBV6-2/TRBV6-3; clone_size: many; j_call: TRBJ1-5; d_call: NA; cdr3_nt: TGTGCCAGCAGTTATAGGGCGGCGGACGGTACTCCCCAGCATTTT; cdr3_aa: CASSYRAADGTPQHF
v_call: TRBV7-9; clone_size: many; j_call: TRBJ1-2; d_call: NA; cdr3_nt: TGTGCCAGCAGCTTAGAGGCGGATGGCTACACCTTC; cdr3_aa: CASSLEADGYTF
v_call: TRBV20-1; clone_size: many; j_call: TRBJ2-1; d_call: TRBD2; cdr3_nt: TGCAGTGCCCCCGGGACCGGGACTAGCGGGGGAAATGAGCAGTTCTTC; cdr3_aa: CSAPGTGTSGGNEQFF
v_call: TRBV28; clone_size: many; j_call: TRBJ1-5; d_call: NA; cdr3_nt: TGTGCCAGCAGCAGCGACAGGTCGCCAGGGCGGTATAGCAATCAGCCCCAGCATTTT; cdr3_aa: CASSSDRSPGRYSNQPQHF
v_call: TRBV2; clone_size: many; j_call: TRBJ1-2; d_call: NA; cdr3_nt: TGTGCCAGCAGCGAACCCGCAGGGGATCATGGCTACACCTTC; cdr3_aa: CASSEPAGDHGYTF
v_call: TRBV19; clone_size: many; j_call: TRBJ1-5; d_call: NA; cdr3_nt: TGTGCCAGTAGTATAAGAAAAGGGGATCGGCGTCAGCCCCAGCATTTT; cdr3_aa: CASSIRKGDRRQPQHF
v_call: TRBV28; clone_size: many; j_call: TRBJ2-7; d_call: NA; cdr3_nt: TGTGCCAGCAGTTTAAGCAGATCAGGTTTCTACGAGCAGTACTTC; cdr3_aa: CASSLSRSGFYEQYF
v_call: TRBV7-2; clone_size: many; j_call: TRBJ2-5; d_call: NA; cdr3_nt: TGTGCCAGCAGCTTAGGCCCGACCCAGTACTTC; cdr3_aa: CASSLGPTQYF
v_call: TRBV19; clone_size: many; j_call: TRBJ1-5; d_call: TRBD1; cdr3_nt: TGTGCCAGTAGTACGGGACAGTTGGGGCATTTT; cdr3_aa: CASSTGQLGHF
v_call: TRBV24-1; clone_size: many; j_call: TRBJ2-1; d_call: TRBD1; cdr3_nt: TGTGCCACCAGTGATCTCGGACAGGGGCAAGTGAATGAGCAGTTCTTC; cdr3_aa: CATSDLGQGQVNEQFF